This T cell receptor beta chain was identified in a study of PD-L1 blockade in urothelial cancer. Overall study context: Patients, treated from about 2014 onward, received atezolizumab 1,200 mg intravenously every 3 weeks. The researchers analyzed blood 3 weeks (second dose) and 6 weeks after treatment start. A median roughly 140,000 T cells were found in blood samples. Of about 30 patients, approximately 23 were males with bladder-origin urothelial cancer.

Assay used: immunoSEQ multiplex PCR; TCRdb lists only in-frame clones, some missing. The sample records under 55,000 clones, approximately 87% being singletons. This clone came up once. An end of the junction differs from the germline gene, which may be a read error. The CDR3 has 14 residues. Germline V gene lookup returns CDR1 MNHNS and CDR2 SASEGT. V is TRBV6-1 and J is TRBJ2-1, with TRBD2 matching over 8 bases. The source was PBMCs, collected around atezolizumab (anti-PD-L1) treatment. The sequence was collected from a man between 35 and 55 years old with urothelial cancer. CDR3 region: CASRASGSFNEQFF. CDR3 bases: TGTGCCAGCCGGGCTAGCGGGTCCTTCAATGAGCAGTTCTTC.